The T cell receptor (beta chain) described here comes from a study of CD8 T cells in Susac syndrome. Study results and limitations: Total CD8+ repertoires held more than 15 Susac-specific public clones, while CD8+ TEMRA repertoires held five or six. CD8+ clonal expansion in Susac was maximal in TEMRA cells and in active patients.

A remark on this clonotype: What it binds is unknown.

RNA, at roughly 0.45 to 1 ug, was reverse transcribed with random hexamers. TCRdb ran MiXCR on the immunoSEQ multiplex PCR reads and lists one entry per CDR3 protein. The data hold some 120,000 distinct CDR3 sequences, with more than 90% observed a single time. The germline V gene has CDR1 SNHLY and CDR2 FYNNEI. Trimming cost V 3 bases and J 4 bases; bases outside gene matches: 12. CDR3 size: 17 residues. The sequence was collected from a human donor with Susac syndrome. The source material was CD8+ T cells from PBMCs. V and J are TRBV2 and TRBJ2-3; TRBD1 matches 8 bases. CDR3 DNA: TGTGCCAGCAGTGACAGCGCCAGGGGGCAGGGCCCAGATACGCAGTATTTT. This translates into CASSDSARGQGPDTQYF. Full variable domain (remainder filled in from reference TRBV2 and TRBJ2-3): EPEVTQTPSHQVTQMGQEVILRCVPISNHLYFYWYRQILGQKVEFLVSFYNNEISEKSEIFDDQFSVERPDGSNFTLKIRSTKLEDSAMYFCASSDSARGQGPDTQYFGPGTRLTVL.